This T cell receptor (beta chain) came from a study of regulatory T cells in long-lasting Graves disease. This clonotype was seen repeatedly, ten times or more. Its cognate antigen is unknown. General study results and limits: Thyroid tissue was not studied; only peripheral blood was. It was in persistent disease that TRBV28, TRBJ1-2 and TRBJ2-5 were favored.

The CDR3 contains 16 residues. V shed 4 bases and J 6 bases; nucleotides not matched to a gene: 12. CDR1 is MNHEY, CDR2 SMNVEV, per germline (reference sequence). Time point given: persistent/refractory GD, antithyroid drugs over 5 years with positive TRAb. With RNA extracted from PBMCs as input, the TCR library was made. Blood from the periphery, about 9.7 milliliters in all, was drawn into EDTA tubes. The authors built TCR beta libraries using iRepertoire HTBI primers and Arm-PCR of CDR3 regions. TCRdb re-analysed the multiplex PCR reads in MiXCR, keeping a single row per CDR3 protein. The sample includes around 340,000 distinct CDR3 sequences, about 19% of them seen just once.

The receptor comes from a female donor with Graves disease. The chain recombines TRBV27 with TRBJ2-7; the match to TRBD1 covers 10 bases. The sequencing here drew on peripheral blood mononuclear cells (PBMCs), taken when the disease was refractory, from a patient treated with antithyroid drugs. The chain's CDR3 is CASSSVRDRGICEQYF. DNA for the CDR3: TGTGCCAGCAGTTCAGTCCGGGACAGGGGCATCTGCGAGCAGTACTTC.